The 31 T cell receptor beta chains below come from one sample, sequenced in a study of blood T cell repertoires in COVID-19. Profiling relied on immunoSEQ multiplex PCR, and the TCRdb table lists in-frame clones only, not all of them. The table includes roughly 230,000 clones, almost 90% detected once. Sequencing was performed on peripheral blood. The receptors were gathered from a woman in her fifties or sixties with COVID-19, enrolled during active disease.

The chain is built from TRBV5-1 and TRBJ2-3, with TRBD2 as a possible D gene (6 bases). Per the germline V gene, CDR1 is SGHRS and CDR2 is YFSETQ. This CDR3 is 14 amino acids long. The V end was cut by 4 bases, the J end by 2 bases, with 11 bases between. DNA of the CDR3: TGCGCCAGCAGCCTGACTAGGCCCACAGATACGCAGTATTTT. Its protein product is CASSLTRPTDTQYF.

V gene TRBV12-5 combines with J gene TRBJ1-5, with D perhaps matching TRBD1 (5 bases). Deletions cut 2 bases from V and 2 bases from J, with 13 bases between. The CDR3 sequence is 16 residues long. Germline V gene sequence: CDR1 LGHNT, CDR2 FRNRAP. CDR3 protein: CASGLIGALGNQPQHF. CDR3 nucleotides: TGTGCTAGTGGTTTGATAGGGGCATTAGGCAATCAGCCCCAGCATTTT.

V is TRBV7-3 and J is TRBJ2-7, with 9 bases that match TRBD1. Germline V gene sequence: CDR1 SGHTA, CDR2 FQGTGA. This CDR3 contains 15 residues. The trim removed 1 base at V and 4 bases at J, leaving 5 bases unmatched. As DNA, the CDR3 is TGTGCCAGCAGCTTAAGGACAGGGGAGGGGTACGAGCAGTACTTC. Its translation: CASSLRTGEGYEQYF.

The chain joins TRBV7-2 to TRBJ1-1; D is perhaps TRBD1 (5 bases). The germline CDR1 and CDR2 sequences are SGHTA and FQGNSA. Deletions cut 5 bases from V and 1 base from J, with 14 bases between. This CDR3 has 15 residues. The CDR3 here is CASSLSGGENTEAFF. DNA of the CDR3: TGTGCCAGCAGCCTAAGCGGAGGGGAGAACACTGAAGCTTTCTTT.

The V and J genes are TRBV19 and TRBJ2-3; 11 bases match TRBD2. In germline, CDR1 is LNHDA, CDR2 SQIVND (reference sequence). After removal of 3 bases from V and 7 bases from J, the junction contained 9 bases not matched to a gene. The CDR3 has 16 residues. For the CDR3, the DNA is TGTGCCAGTAGTATCCGTAGCGGGGGGGCCGGGAATACGCAGTATTTT. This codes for CASSIRSGGAGNTQYF.

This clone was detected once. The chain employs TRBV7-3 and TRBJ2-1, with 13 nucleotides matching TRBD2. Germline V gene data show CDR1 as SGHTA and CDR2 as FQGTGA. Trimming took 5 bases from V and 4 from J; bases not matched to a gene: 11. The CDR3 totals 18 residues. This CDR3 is CASSLQRGTSGDYNEQFF. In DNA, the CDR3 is TGTGCCAGCAGCCTACAACGCGGGACTAGCGGGGATTACAATGAGCAGTTCTTC.

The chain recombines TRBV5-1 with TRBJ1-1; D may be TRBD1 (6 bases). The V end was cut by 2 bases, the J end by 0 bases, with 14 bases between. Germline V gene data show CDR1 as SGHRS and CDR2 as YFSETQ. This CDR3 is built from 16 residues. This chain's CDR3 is CASSFTGGLMNTEAFF. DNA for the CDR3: TGCGCCAGCAGCTTTACTGGGGGCCTTATGAACACTGAAGCTTTCTTT.

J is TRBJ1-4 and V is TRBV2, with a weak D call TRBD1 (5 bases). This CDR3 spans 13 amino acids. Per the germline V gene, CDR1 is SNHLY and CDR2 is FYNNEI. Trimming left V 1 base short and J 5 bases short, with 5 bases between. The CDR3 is CASSEGGNEKLFF. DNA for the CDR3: TGTGCCAGCAGTGAAGGGGGCAATGAAAAACTGTTTTTT. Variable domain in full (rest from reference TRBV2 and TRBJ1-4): EPEVTQTPSHQVTQMGQEVILRCVPISNHLYFYWYRQILGQKVEFLVSFYNNEISEKSEIFDDQFSVERPDGSNFTLKIRSTKLEDSAMYFCASSEGGNEKLFFGSGTQLSVL.

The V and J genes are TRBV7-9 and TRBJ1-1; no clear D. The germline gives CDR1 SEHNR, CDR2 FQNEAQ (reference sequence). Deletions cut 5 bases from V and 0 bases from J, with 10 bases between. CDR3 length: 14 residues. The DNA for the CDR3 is TGTGCCAGCAGCCGGCCGACTATGAACACTGAAGCTTTCTTT. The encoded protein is CASSRPTMNTEAFF.

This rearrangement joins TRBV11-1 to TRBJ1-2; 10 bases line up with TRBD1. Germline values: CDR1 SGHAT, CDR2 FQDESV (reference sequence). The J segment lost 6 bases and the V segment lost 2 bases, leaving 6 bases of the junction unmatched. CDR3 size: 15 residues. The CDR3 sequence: CASSLTGTGVDGYTF. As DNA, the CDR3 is TGTGCCAGCAGCTTAACCGGGACAGGGGTTGATGGCTACACCTTC.

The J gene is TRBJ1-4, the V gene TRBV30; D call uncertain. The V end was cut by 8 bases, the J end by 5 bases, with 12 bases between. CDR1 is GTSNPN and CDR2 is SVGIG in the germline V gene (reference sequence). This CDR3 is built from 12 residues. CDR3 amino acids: CARSAGNEKLFF. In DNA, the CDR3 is TGTGCCAGAAGCGCGGGGAATGAAAAACTGTTTTTT.

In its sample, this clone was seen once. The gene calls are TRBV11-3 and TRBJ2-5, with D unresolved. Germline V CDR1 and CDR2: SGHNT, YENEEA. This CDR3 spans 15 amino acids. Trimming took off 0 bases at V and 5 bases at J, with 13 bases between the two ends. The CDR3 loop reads CASSLDGRGFETQYF. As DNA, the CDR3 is TGTGCCAGCAGCTTAGACGGTCGAGGATTCGAGACCCAGTACTTC.

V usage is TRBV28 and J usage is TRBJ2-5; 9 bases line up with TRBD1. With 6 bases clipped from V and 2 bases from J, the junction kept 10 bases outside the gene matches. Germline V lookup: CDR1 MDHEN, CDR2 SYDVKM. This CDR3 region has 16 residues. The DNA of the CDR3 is TGTGCCAGCAGCCCATTTGCGGGACAGGGACAAGAGACCCAGTACTTC. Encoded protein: CASSPFAGQGQETQYF.

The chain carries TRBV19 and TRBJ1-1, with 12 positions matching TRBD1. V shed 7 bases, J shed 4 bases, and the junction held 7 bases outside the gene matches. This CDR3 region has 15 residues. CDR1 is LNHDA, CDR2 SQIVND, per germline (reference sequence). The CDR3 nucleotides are TGTGCCAGTAAAACGGGACAGGGGGCGAGCACTGAAGCTTTCTTT. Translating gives CASKTGQGASTEAFF.

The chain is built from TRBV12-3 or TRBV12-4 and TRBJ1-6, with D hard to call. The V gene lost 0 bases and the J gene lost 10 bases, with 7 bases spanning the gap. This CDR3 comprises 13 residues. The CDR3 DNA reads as TGTGCCAGCAGTTTAGCGCTGCGGTCACCCCTCCACTTT. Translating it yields CASSLALRSPLHF.

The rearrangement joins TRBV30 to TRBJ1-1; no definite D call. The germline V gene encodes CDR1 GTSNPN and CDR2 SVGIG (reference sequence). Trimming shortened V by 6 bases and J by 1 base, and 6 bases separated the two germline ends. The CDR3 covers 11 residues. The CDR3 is CACERNTEAFF. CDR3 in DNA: TGTGCCTGTGAGAGGAACACTGAAGCTTTCTTT.

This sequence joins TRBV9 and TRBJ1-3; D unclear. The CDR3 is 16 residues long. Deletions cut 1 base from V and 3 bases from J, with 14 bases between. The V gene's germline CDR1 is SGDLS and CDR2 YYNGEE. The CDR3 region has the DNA TGTGCCAGCAGCGTAACGGTTGGAGGTGGTGGAAACACCATATATTTT. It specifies CASSVTVGGGGNTIYF.

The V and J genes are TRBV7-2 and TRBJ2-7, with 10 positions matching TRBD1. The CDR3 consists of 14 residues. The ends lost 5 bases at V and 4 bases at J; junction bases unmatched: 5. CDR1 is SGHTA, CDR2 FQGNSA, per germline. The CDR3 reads CASSLRDRGYEQYF. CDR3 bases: TGTGCCAGCAGCCTCCGGGACAGGGGTTACGAGCAGTACTTC.

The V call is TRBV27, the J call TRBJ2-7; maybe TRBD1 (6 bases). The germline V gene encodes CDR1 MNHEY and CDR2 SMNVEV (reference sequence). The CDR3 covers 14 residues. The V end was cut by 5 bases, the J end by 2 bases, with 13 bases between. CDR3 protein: CASSPGTLAYEQYF. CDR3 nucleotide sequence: TGTGCCAGCAGTCCGGGGACACTGGCCTACGAGCAGTACTTC.

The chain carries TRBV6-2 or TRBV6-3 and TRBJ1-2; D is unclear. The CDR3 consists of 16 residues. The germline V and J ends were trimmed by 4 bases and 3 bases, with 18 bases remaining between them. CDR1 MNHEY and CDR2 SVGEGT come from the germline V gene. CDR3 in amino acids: CASSSLEAKTDYGYTF. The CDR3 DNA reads TGTGCCAGCAGTTCTCTCGAGGCGAAGACTGACTATGGCTACACCTTC.

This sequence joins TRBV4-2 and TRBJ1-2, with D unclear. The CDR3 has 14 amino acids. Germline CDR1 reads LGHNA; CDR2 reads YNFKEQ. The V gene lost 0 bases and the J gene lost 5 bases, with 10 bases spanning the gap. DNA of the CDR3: TGTGCCAGCAGCCAAGACCTGGGCGAGTATGGCTACACCTTC. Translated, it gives CASSQDLGEYGYTF.

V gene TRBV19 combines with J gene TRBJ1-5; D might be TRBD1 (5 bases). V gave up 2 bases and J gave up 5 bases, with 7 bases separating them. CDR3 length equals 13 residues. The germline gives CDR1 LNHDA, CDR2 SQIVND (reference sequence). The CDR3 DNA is TGTGCCAGTAGTATACGGGGGGATCAGCCCCAGCATTTT. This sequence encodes CASSIRGDQPQHF.

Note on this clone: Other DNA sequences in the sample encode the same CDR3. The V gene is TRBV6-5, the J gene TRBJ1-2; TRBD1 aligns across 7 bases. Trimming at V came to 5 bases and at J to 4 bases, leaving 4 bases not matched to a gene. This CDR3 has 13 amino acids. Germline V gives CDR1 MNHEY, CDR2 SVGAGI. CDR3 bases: TGTGCCAGCAGTCGGGACAGAGCCTATGGCTACACCTTC. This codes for CASSRDRAYGYTF.

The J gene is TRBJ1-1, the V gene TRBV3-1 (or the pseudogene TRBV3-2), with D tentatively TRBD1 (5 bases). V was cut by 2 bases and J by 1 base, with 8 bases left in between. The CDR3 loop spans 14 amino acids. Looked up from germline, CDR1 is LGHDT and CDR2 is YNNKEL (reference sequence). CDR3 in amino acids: CASSQIQANTEAFF. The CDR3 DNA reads TGTGCCAGCAGCCAAATACAGGCGAACACTGAAGCTTTCTTT.

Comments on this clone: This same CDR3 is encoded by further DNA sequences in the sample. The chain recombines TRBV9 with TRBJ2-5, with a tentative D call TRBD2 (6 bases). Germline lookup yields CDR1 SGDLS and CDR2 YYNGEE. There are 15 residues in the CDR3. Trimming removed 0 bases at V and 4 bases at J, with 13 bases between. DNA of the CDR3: TGTGCCAGCAGCGTAGACTCCGGGCGGGGAGAGACCCAGTACTTC. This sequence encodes CASSVDSGRGETQYF. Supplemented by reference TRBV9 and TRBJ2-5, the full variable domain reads DSGVTQTPKHLITATGQRVTLRCSPRSGDLSVYWYQQSLDQGLQFLIQYYNGEERAKGNILERFSAQQFPDLHSELNLSSLELGDSALYFCASSVDSGRGETQYFGPGTRLLVL.

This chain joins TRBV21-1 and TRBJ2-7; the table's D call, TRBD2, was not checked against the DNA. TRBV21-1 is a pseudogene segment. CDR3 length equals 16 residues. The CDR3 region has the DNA TGTGCCAGCAGCAAAGAGCTGGCGGGGGGGCCGTACGAGCAGTACTTC. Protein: CASSKELAGGPYEQYF.

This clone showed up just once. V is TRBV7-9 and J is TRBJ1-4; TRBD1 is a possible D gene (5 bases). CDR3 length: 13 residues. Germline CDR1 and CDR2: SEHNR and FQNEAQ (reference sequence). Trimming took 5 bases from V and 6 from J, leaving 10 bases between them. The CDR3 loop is CASSLDMHEKLFF. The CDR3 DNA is TGTGCCAGCAGCCTGGACATGCATGAAAAACTGTTTTTT.

CDR3 nucleotides: TGTGCCAGCAGTGAATTTGTCGGGACAGCTAATGAAAAACTGTTTTTT. Protein product: CASSEFVGTANEKLFF. This chain connects TRBV25-1 to TRBJ1-4; 7 bases fit TRBD1. Looked up from germline, CDR1 is MGHDK and CDR2 is SYGVNS. This CDR3 region has 16 residues. V was clipped by 1 base and J by 3 bases; unmatched bases: 5. The whole variable domain, remainder taken from reference TRBV25-1 and TRBJ1-4, is EADIYQTPRYLVIGTGKKITLECSQTMGHDKMYWYQQDPGMELHLIHYSYGVNSTEKGDLSSESTVSRIRTEHFPLTLESARPSHTSQYLCASSEFVGTANEKLFFGSGTQLSVL.

The CDR3 loop is CASTPSGSTEAFF. CDR3 in DNA: TGTGCCAGCACCCCCAGCGGGAGCACTGAAGCTTTCTTT. The chain is built from TRBV6-5 and TRBJ1-1; D gene unclear. From germline, CDR1 is MNHEY and CDR2 SVGAGI. The CDR3 has 13 residues. The V end was cut by 7 bases, the J end by 4 bases, with 13 bases between.

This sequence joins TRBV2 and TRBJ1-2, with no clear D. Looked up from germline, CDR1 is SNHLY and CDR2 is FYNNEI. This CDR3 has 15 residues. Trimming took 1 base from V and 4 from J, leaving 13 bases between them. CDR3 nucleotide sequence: TGTGCCAGCAGTGAAGGACCGTGGGGAGTCTATGGCTACACCTTC. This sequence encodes CASSEGPWGVYGYTF.

CDR3 region: CASSEYAGENTEAFF. The CDR3 region has the DNA TGTGCCAGCAGTGAATATGCAGGGGAGAACACTGAAGCTTTCTTT. V is TRBV2 and J is TRBJ1-1, with a possible D match to TRBD1 (6 bases). The germline V gene has CDR1 SNHLY and CDR2 FYNNEI. Deletions cut 2 bases from V and 1 base from J, with 11 bases between. The CDR3 runs to 15 residues.